This TCR beta chain emerged from a study of control samples from healthy donors and cancer patients. The data were produced by immunoSEQ multiplex PCR, yet TCRdb's version contains in-frame clones alone and is incomplete. The repertoire consists of 100,000 to 150,000 clones, with around 90% occurring once and the leading ten covering about 2.5%. The CDR3 has 16 residues. The germline CDR1 and CDR2 sequences are SGDLS and YYNGEE. Between the trimmed V and J ends, which lost 3 bases and 4 bases, there was a span of 16 bases. The rearrangement links TRBV9 to TRBJ2-2; D is possibly TRBD2 (5 bases). The clonotype was recovered from a man aged 35 to 55 in good health. Sequenced input: blood. The CDR3 DNA follows: TGTGCCAGCAGCGCACTTCCGGGGAGCCCCACCGGGGAGCTGTTTTTT. Translation gives CASSALPGSPTGELFF. Looking up the rest from reference TRBV9 and TRBJ2-2 gives the full variable domain: DSGVTQTPKHLITATGQRVTLRCSPRSGDLSVYWYQQSLDQGLQFLIQYYNGEERAKGNILERFSAQQFPDLHSELNLSSLELGDSALYFCASSALPGSPTGELFFGEGSRLTVL.